Below, 2 T cell receptor beta chains from the same sample are listed, as sequenced in a study of blood T cell repertoires in COVID-19. TCRdb's copy holds only in-frame clones and misses some; the assay was immunoSEQ multiplex PCR. The sample has approximately 310,000 clones; 75% to 90% are singletons. The sequenced material came from PBMCs or T cells enriched from blood (not recorded which). Receptors originate from a woman aged 25-40 years who had been exposed to COVID-19.

This rearrangement joins TRBV27 to TRBJ2-1; D remains unclear. The CDR3 length is 14 residues. Germline V gene lookup returns CDR1 MNHEY and CDR2 SMNVEV (reference sequence). V dropped 10 bases and J dropped 0 bases, with 13 bases sitting between them. This chain's CDR3 is CATMTGSSYNEQFF. Written as DNA, the CDR3 is TGTGCCACAATGACTGGCAGCTCCTACAATGAGCAGTTCTTC.

The chain's CDR3 is CASSLHLGTSGAYEQYF. CDR3 bases: TGTGCCAGCAGCTTACATCTAGGGACTAGCGGGGCCTACGAGCAGTACTTC. The V and J genes are TRBV7-2 and TRBJ2-7; 13 bases match TRBD2. From germline, CDR1 is SGHTA and CDR2 FQGNSA. The CDR3 loop spans 17 amino acids. V lost 2 bases to trimming and J lost 2 bases; unmatched junction nucleotides: 6.